This T cell receptor beta chain was obtained from a study of T cell therapy after organ transplantation. Overall study context: 4 to 8 weeks after therapy completion, short-term post-therapy blood was collected. Broader study findings: Minimal repertoire change after therapy followed marked pretherapy expansions in nonresponders.

Data came from immunoSEQ multiplex PCR; TCRdb stores just in-frame clones and leaves some out. The sample includes just under 20,000 clones, about four fifths seen only once; the top ten take approximately 9.2%. Time point specified: 4-8 weeks after completion of therapy. This clone showed up just a few times. As yet, its antigen is unknown. Germline V lookup: CDR1 SGHTA, CDR2 FQGTGA. V was cut by 2 bases and J by 5 bases, with 9 bases left in between. The length of the CDR3 is 13 residues. The chain joins TRBV7-3 to TRBJ1-1; no clear D gene. The source is a human patient who had received a solid organ transplant and had CMV disease. The T cells may partly be graft donor cells. The sample was CD8+ T cells from blood, taken after autologous CMV-specific T cell therapy. For the CDR3, the DNA is TGTGCCAGCAGCTTAGCCTTAGGGACTGAAGCTTTCTTT. This translates into CASSLALGTEAFF.